This record concerns one T cell receptor (beta chain) sequence. Sequenced by immunoSEQ multiplex PCR; TCRdb stores in-frame clones only, minus some. The table includes over 450,000 clones, around 78% detected once. The source of the sample is a study of shared T cell receptors in the human thymus. This CDR3 contains 13 residues. The V segment lost 7 bases and the J segment 7 bases; nucleotides outside the gene matches: 9. Germline V lookup: CDR1 SQVTM, CDR2 ANQGSEA. These data also featured in a second study, about human thymus T cells. This second study says: The study used thymus tissue resected during corrective heart surgery. V and J gene usage appeared biased in thymic and blood repertoires. Highly overlapping thymic repertoires among unrelated individuals were reported in related research.

The sample consisted of thymocytes. The TCR sequence derives from a boy in the first two years of life with a congenital heart defect. This sequence joins TRBV29-1 and TRBJ2-7; 11 positions agree with TRBD2. The CDR3 sequence: CSAVSGRAGEQYF. In DNA form, the CDR3 reads TGCAGCGCAGTTAGCGGGAGGGCAGGGGAGCAGTACTTC.